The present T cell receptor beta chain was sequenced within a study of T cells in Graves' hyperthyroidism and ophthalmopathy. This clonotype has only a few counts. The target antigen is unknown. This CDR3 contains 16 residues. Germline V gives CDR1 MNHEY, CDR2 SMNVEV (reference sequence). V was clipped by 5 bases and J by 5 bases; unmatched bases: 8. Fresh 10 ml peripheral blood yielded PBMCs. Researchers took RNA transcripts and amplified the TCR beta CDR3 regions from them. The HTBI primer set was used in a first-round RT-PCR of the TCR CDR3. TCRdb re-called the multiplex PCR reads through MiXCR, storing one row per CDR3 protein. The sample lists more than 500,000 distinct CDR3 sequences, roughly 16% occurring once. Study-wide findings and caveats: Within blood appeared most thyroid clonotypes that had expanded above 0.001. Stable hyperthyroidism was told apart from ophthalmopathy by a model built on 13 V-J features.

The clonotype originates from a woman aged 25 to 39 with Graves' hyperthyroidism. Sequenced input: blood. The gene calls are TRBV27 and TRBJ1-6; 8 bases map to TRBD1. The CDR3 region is CASSPTGQEHNSPLHF. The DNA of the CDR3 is TGTGCCAGCAGTCCCACGGGACAGGAGCATAATTCACCCCTCCACTTT.